A selection of T cell receptor beta chains follows, all from one sample in a study of blood T cell repertoires in COVID-19. The table came from immunoSEQ multiplex PCR; TCRdb's copy has only in-frame clones and leaves some out. The sample contains 200,000 to 250,000 clones, about 80% of which appear only once. Sequenced input: peripheral blood. The receptors shown here come from a woman older than 75 with acute or convalescent COVID-19. Each CDR3 is given without its conserved first and last residue.

TRBV7-2	ASSPGQGVRAKQF
TRBV4-3	ASSQSLTGLRSEAF
TRBV18	ASSSDRVEGTEAF
TRBV30	AWTGQRNTEAF
TRBV7-3	ASSLGQGAYEQY
TRBV7-2	ASSLRGGFSYEQY
TRBV7-2	ASNLGARTDGYT
TRBV28	ASSLSRLRTGRLQPQH
TRBV18	ASSRRTGTRVDEQY
TRBV19	ASSEQGAYNEQF
TRBV28	ASEGLAGVYNEQF
TRBV5-8	ASSRRGPSKRYT
TRBV25-1	ASSLQVGGLETQY
TRBV19	ASRQAEVGQPQH
TRBV5-1	ASSSNGGNNEQF
TRBV27	ASSGLAGNNEQF
TRBV6-6	ASGPRRLQETQY
TRBV28	ASTLQRPQPQH
TRBV7-3	ASSLSLAGHGELF
TRBV4-3	ASSPEADYGYT
TRBV4-2	ASSQRQGVYEQY
TRBV29-1	SVDGLTIYNEQF
TRBV7-8	ASSLGQGAVGYT
TRBV2	ASRSGGGGNEQF
TRBV7-8	ASSPRPSGTSYEQY
TRBV3-1/TRBV3-2	ASSPSGTSYNEQF
TRBV19	ASSRADRAPYNEQF
TRBV7-9	ASSADSDNTEAF
TRBV5-1	ASSPRTSGRGSNEQF
TRBV5-1	ASRPTGNYGYT
TRBV6-2/TRBV6-3	ASSRDRVQETQY
TRBV28	ASSNYLPQLGEKLF
TRBV5-5	ASSRRTGEEYGYT
TRBV18	ASSPDRDEQF
TRBV9	ASSVLLGGNTEAF
TRBV6-1	ASSEVIGDEQY
TRBV7-9	ASSLVVGDEQY
TRBV3-1/TRBV3-2	ASSPITGDEKLF
TRBV11-1	ASSQRQGKETQY
TRBV28	ASTLTQGNYGYT
TRBV15	ATSRFGQGATGEKLF
TRBV2	ASSDGIRSINEQF
TRBV11-1	ASSPQFRSGYGYT
TRBV3-1/TRBV3-2	ASSQSGKYTGELF
TRBV5-5	ASSLAWLAGGPLRETQY
TRBV6-2/TRBV6-3	ASSPPPGAYGYT
TRBV5-1	ASSLRGEAGNTIY
TRBV29-1	SAETSGGKLF
TRBV7-2	ASSRSGSKETQY
TRBV4-1	ASSQARERGYYRAQY
TRBV11-2	ASSPQVGTGDRSTEAF
TRBV7-2	ASSLEVAGRTGELF
TRBV4-1	ASSQGGGSDPRDNEQF
TRBV19	ASSIGGQVYTEAF